What follows are 12 T cell receptor beta chains derived from one specimen sequenced in a study of T cell responses to AZD1222 COVID-19 vaccine. Using immunoSEQ multiplex PCR, the repertoire was profiled, and TCRdb retains in-frame clones only, with some absent. Counted here are about 130,000 clones, approximately 91% occurring once; the ten biggest clones make up 5% to 7.5%. Specimen: peripheral blood, collected on day 0 of AZD1222 vaccination. The receptors stem from an adult in good health.

The V call is TRBV9, the J call TRBJ2-2, with D possibly matching TRBD1 (5 bases). V lost 7 bases and J lost 6, with 19 bases in between. CDR1 is SGDLS and CDR2 is YYNGEE in the germline V gene. This CDR3 region has 15 residues. The CDR3 loop is CASSPGSIGSGELFF. CDR3 coding DNA: TGTGCCAGCTCCCCAGGGTCGATCGGGTCCGGGGAGCTGTTTTTT.

The chain employs TRBV19 and TRBJ1-2; D is perhaps TRBD1 (5 bases). The germline CDR1 and CDR2 sequences are LNHDA and SQIVND (reference sequence). Trimming cost V 4 bases and J 4 bases, with 10 bases left between them. The CDR3 has 13 amino acids. This CDR3 reads CASSTGTIYGYTF. CDR3 in DNA: TGTGCCAGTAGTACCGGGACCATCTATGGCTACACCTTC.

The chain couples TRBV7-9 to TRBJ2-2, with 8 bases fitting TRBD1. V trimming: 11 bases; J trimming: 3 bases; junction bases outside the gene matches: 11. The CDR3 is 15 amino acids. Germline V gene sequence: CDR1 SEHNR, CDR2 FQNEAQ (reference sequence). The CDR3 spells CAGGQGARDTGELFF. CDR3 bases: TGTGCCGGGGGGCAGGGGGCCCGAGACACCGGGGAGCTGTTTTTT.

The chain combines TRBV5-4 with TRBJ1-6, with D tentatively TRBD1 (6 bases). Trimming left V 3 bases short and J 11 bases short, with 12 bases between. Germline-derived CDR1 and CDR2 are SGHNT and YYREEE (reference sequence). The CDR3 spans 13 residues. The CDR3: CASSSVQGPPLHF. The CDR3 DNA follows: TGTGCCAGCAGCTCCGTACAGGGTCCACCCCTCCACTTT.

V is TRBV19 and J is TRBJ2-7; 8 nucleotides match TRBD1. With 3 bases clipped from V and 0 bases from J, the junction kept 1 base outside the gene matches. Germline values: CDR1 LNHDA, CDR2 SQIVND (reference sequence). This CDR3 region has 14 residues. The CDR3 region is CASSIGQGSYEQYF. The CDR3 DNA sequence: TGTGCCAGTAGTATCGGACAGGGCTCCTACGAGCAGTACTTC.

This clone was seen more than once but under ten times. The junction does not match germline at one end; this may be a read error. This chain connects TRBV6-1 to TRBJ1-1; no definite D call. This CDR3 comprises 14 residues. The germline V gene has CDR1 MNHNS and CDR2 SASEGT. The CDR3 loop reads CASSEALMNTEAFF. CDR3 DNA: TGTGCCAGCAGCGAAGCCCTCATGAACACTGAAGCTTTCTTT.

This clone was observed a single time. The chain joins TRBV10-3 to TRBJ1-1; no definite D call. The V end was cut by 4 bases, the J end by 5 bases, with 20 bases between. This CDR3 region has 16 residues. Germline V gives CDR1 ENHRY, CDR2 SYGVKD. CDR3 residues: CAISGTPPGLGTEAFF. The CDR3 DNA sequence: TGTGCCATCAGTGGCACCCCCCCGGGGTTGGGGACTGAAGCTTTCTTT.

This chain uses TRBV18 with TRBJ1-5, with D perhaps TRBD1 (5 bases). The V end was cut by 2 bases, the J end by 2 bases, with 10 bases between. Germline V gives CDR1 KGHSH, CDR2 LQKENI. The CDR3 sequence is 15 residues long. The CDR3 protein is CASSPGGAGNQPQHF. The CDR3 DNA is TGTGCCAGCTCACCAGGGGGTGCCGGCAATCAGCCCCAGCATTTT.

The genes are TRBV5-1 and TRBJ1-1; D is unclear. Trimming took off 4 bases at V and 0 bases at J, with 10 bases between the two ends. From germline, CDR1 is SGHRS and CDR2 YFSETQ. CDR3 length: 14 amino acids. The CDR3 region has the DNA TGCGCCAGCAGCCCCGGCGCCTTGAACACTGAAGCTTTCTTT. Its protein product is CASSPGALNTEAFF.

The chain links TRBV4-1 to TRBJ1-4; weak D call: TRBD1 (5 bases). Germline-derived CDR1 and CDR2 are MGHRA and YSYEKL. Trimming removed 0 bases at V and 3 bases at J, with 20 bases between. CDR3 length: 19 residues. In nucleotides, the CDR3 is TGCGCCAGCAGCCAAGAGCCACCCCCACCGACAGCGCCTAATGAAAAACTGTTTTTT. Amino acids: CASSQEPPPPTAPNEKLFF.

The chain carries TRBV6-2 or TRBV6-3 and TRBJ1-5, with D unclear. Germline CDR1 MNHEY, CDR2 SVGEGT. V gave up 2 bases and J gave up 4 bases, with 9 bases separating them. This CDR3 has 14 amino acids. CDR3 amino acids: CASSYPTDNQPQHF. In DNA, the CDR3 is TGTGCCAGCAGTTACCCCACAGATAATCAGCCCCAGCATTTT.

The chain has TRBV14 and TRBJ1-1; TRBD1 agrees at 7 bases. The germline CDR1 and CDR2 sequences are SGHDN and FVKESK. V was pared by 6 bases and J by 4 bases, with 5 bases of the junction left unmatched. The CDR3 spans 13 residues. The CDR3 reads CASRLGGLTEAFF. The DNA of the CDR3 is TGTGCCAGCAGATTAGGGGGCCTCACTGAAGCTTTCTTT.